This TCR beta chain was captured by sequencing in a study of patients and donors after allogeneic stem cell transplantation. MiXCR, run by TCRdb on the RT-PCR reads, gives a single entry per CDR3 protein. The sample holds about 410,000 distinct CDR3 sequences, more than 15% seen once. This sequence was found in a human donor who was either an allogeneic HSCT recipient or a stem cell or donor lymphocyte infusion donor (not recorded which). It is not recorded whose cells these are; they may come from a transplant donor. Sequencing input: blood, either unsorted or a sorted T cell fraction (not recorded which).

The CDR3, as DNA: TGTGCCAGCAGTTTATCATTGGTGGGCTACACCTTC. Residues: CASSLSLVGYTF. The chain combines TRBV12-3 or TRBV12-4 with TRBJ1-2; D ambiguous. V was cut by 2 bases and J by 8 bases, with 9 bases left in between. The CDR3 spans 12 residues.